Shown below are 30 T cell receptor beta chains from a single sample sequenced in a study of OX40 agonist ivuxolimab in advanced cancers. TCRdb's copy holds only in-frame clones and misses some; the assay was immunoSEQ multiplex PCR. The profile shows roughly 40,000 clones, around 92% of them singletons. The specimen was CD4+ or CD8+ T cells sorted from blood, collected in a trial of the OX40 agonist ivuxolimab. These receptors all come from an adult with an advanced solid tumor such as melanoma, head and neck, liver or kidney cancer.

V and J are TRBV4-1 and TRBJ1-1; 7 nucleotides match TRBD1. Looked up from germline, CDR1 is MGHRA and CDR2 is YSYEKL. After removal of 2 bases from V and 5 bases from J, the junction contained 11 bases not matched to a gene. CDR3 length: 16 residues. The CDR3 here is CASSQRRTGRWTEAFF. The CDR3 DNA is TGCGCCAGCAGCCAACGCCGGACAGGTAGGTGGACTGAAGCTTTCTTT.

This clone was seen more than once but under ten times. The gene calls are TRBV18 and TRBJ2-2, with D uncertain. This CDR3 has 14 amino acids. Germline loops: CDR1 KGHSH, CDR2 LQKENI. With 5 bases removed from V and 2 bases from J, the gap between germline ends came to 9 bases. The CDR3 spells CASSGQLNTGELFF. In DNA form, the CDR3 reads TGTGCCAGCTCAGGGCAGCTTAACACCGGGGAGCTGTTTTTT.

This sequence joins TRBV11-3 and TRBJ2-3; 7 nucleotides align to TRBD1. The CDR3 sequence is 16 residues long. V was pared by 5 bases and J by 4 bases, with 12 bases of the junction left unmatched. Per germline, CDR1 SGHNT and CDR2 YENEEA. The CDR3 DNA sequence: TGTGCCAGCAGCCCGAGGGGGACAGCTTCAGCAGATACGCAGTATTTT. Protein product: CASSPRGTASADTQYF.

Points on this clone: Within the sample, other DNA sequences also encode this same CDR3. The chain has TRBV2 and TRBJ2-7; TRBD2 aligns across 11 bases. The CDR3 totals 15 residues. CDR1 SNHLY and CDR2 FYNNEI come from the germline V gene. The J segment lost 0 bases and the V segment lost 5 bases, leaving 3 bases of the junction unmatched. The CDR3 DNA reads TGTGCCAGCAGTTTCACTAGCGGGAGCTCCTACGAGCAGTACTTC. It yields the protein CASSFTSGSSYEQYF.

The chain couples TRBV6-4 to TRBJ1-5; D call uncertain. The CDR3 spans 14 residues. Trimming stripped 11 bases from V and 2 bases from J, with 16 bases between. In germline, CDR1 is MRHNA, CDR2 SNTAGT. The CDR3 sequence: CAGYLWGRNQPQHF. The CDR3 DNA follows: TGTGCCGGGTATCTTTGGGGTCGCAATCAGCCCCAGCATTTT.

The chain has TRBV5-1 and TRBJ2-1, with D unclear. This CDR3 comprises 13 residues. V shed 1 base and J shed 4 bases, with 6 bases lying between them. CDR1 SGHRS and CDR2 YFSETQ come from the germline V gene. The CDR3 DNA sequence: TGCGCCAGCAGCTTGTCCTCTTACAATGAGCAGTTCTTC. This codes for CASSLSSYNEQFF.

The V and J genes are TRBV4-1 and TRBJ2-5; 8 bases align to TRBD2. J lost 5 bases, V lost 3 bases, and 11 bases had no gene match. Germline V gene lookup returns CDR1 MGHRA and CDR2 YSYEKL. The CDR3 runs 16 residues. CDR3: CASSQRTGGVRETQYF. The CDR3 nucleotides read TGCGCCAGCAGCCAGAGGACGGGGGGGGTCCGGGAGACCCAGTACTTC.

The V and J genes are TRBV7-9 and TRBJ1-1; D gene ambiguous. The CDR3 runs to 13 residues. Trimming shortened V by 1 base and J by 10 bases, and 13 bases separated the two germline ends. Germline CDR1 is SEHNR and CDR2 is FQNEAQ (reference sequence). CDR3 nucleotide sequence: TGTGCCAGCAGCTTAGTGCCAGAGAACGGAGCTTTCTTT. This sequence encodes CASSLVPENGAFF.

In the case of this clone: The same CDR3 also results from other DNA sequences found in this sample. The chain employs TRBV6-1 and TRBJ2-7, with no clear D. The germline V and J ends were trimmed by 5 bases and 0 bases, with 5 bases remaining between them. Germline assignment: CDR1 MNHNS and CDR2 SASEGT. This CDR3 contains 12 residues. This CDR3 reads CASSWISYEQYF. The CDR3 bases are TGTGCCAGCAGTTGGATCTCCTACGAGCAGTACTTC.

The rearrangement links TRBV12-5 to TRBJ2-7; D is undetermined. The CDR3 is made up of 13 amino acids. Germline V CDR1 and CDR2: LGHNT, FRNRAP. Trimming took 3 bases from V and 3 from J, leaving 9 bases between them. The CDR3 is CASGFRNNYEQYF. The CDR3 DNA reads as TGTGCTAGTGGTTTTAGGAACAACTACGAGCAGTACTTC.

The CDR3 bases are TGTGCCAGCAGTTACGGGGAGGGGCCGCCCTACGAGCAGTACTTC. Translating gives CASSYGEGPPYEQYF. The chain employs TRBV6-6 and TRBJ2-7, with 7 bases matching TRBD2. The trim removed 2 bases at V and 2 bases at J, leaving 6 bases unmatched. Germline V gene sequence: CDR1 MNHNY, CDR2 SVGAGI (reference sequence). This CDR3 contains 15 residues.

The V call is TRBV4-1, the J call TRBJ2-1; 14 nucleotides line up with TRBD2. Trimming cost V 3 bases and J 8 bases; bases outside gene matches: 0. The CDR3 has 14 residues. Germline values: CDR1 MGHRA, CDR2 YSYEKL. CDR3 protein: CASSQGLAGDEQFF. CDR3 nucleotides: TGCGCCAGCAGCCAGGGACTAGCGGGAGATGAGCAGTTCTTC.

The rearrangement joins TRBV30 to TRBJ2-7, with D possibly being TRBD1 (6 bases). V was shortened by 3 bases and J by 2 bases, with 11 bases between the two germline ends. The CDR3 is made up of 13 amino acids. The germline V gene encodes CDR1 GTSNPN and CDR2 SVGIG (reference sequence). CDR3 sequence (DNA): TGTGCCTGGAGCCCGGACAGAGCCTACGAGCAGTACTTC. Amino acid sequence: CAWSPDRAYEQYF.

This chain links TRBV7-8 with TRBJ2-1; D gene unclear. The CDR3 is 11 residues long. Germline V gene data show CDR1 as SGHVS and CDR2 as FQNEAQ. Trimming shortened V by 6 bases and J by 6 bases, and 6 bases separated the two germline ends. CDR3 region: CASRRTNEQFF. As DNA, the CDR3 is TGTGCCAGCAGAAGGACCAATGAGCAGTTCTTC.

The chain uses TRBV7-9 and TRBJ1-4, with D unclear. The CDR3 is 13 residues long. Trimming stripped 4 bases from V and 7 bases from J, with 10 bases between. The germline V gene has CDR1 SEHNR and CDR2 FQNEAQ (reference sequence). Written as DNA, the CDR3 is TGTGCCAGCAGCTACTCACACCCTGAAAAACTGTTTTTT. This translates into CASSYSHPEKLFF.

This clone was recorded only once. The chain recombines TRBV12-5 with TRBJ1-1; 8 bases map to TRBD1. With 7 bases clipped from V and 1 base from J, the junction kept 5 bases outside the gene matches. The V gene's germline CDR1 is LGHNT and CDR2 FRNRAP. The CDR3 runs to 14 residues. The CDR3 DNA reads TGTGCTAGTGCTCCAGGGGGCAGGAACACTGAAGCTTTCTTT. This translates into CASAPGGRNTEAFF. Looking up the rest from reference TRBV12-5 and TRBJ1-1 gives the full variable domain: DARVTQTPRHKVTEMGQEVTMRCQPILGHNTVFWYRQTMMQGLELLAYFRNRAPLDDSGMPKDRFSAEMPDATLATLKIQPSEPRDSAVYFCASAPGGRNTEAFFGQGTRLTVV.

CDR3 coding DNA: TGTGCCACCAGCGGGGAGGGGACTTACGAGCAGTACTTC. It specifies CATSGEGTYEQYF. This sequence joins TRBV15 and TRBJ2-7; 7 bases line up with TRBD2. This CDR3 comprises 13 residues. J lost 4 bases, V lost 5 bases, and 5 bases had no gene match. Germline lookup yields CDR1 LNHNV and CDR2 YYDKDF (reference sequence).

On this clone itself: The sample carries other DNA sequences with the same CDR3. The CDR3 protein is CASSYGLAETQYF. In DNA, the CDR3 is TGTGCCAGCAGTTACGGACTAGCAGAGACCCAGTACTTC. J is TRBJ2-5 and V is TRBV6-5; 8 bases align to TRBD2. J gave up 4 bases and V 2 bases, and 0 bases lay outside the gene matches. There are 13 residues in the CDR3. CDR1 is MNHEY and CDR2 is SVGAGI in the germline V gene.

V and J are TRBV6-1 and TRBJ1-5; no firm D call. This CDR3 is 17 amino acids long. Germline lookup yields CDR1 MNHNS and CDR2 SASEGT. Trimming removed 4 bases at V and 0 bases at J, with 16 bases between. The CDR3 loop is CASSVGRSIYSNQPQHF. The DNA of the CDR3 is TGTGCCAGCAGTGTCGGCAGGAGCATTTATAGCAATCAGCCCCAGCATTTT.

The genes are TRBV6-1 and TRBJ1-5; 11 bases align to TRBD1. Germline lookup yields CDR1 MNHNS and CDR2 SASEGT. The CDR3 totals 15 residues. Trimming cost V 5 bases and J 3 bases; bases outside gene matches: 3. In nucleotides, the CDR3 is TGTGCCAGCAGTCTGGACAGGGGGCTCAATCAGCCCCAGCATTTT. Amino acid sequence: CASSLDRGLNQPQHF.

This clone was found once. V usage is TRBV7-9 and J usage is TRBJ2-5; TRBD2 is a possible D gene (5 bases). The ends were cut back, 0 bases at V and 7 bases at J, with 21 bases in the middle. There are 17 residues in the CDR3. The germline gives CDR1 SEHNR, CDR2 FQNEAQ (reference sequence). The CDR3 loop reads CASSLAAGGPIGRTQYF. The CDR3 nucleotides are TGTGCCAGCAGCTTAGCCGCCGGAGGACCTATCGGTCGGACCCAGTACTTC.

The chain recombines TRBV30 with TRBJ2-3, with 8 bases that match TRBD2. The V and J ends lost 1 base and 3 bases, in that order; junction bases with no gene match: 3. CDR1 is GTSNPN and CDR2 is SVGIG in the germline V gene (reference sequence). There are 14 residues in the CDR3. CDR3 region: CAWSASGRTDTQYF. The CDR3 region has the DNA TGTGCCTGGAGTGCAAGCGGGAGAACAGATACGCAGTATTTT.

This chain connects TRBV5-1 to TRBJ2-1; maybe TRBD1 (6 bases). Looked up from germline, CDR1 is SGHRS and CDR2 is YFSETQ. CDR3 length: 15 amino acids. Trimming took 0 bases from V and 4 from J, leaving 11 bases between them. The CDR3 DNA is TGCGCCAGCAGCTTGGCTCAGGGGAAATACAATGAGCAGTTCTTC. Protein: CASSLAQGKYNEQFF.

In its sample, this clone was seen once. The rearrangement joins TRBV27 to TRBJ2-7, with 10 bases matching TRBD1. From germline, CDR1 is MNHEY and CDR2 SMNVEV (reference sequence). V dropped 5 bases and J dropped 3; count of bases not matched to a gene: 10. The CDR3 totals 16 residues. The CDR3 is CASSLQAGTGDYEQYF. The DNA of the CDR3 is TGTGCCAGCAGTCTGCAAGCCGGGACAGGGGACTACGAGCAGTACTTC.

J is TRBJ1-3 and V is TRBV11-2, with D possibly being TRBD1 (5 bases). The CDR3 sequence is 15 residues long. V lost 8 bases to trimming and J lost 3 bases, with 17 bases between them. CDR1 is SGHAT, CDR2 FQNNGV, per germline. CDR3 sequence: CASWGGSSSGNTIYF. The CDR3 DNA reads TGTGCCAGCTGGGGGGGGAGTAGCAGTGGAAACACCATATATTTT.

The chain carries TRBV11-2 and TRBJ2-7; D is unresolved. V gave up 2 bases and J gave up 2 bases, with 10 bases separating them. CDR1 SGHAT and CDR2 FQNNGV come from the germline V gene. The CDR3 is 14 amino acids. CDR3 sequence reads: CASSLSAAPYEQYF. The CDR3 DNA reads TGTGCCAGCAGCTTATCGGCGGCCCCCTACGAGCAGTACTTC. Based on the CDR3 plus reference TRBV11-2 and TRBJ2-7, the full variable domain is EAGVAQSPRYKIIEKRQSVAFWCNPISGHATLYWYQQILGQGPKLLIQFQNNGVVDDSQLPKDRFSAERLKGVDSTLKIQPAKLEDSAVYLCASSLSAAPYEQYFGPGTRLTVT.

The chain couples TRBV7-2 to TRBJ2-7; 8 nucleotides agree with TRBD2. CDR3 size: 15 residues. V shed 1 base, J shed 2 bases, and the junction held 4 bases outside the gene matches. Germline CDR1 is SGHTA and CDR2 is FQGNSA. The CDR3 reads CASSLGLAGPYEQYF. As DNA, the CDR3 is TGTGCCAGCAGCTTAGGTCTAGCGGGCCCCTACGAGCAGTACTTC.

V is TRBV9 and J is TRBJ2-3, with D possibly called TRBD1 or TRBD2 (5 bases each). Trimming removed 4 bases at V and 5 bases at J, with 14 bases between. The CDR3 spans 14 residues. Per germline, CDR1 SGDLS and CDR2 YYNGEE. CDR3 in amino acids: CASSSRGAGDTQYF. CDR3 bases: TGTGCCAGCAGCTCTCGAGGGGCTGGAGATACGCAGTATTTT. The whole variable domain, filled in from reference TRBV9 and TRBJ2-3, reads DSGVTQTPKHLITATGQRVTLRCSPRSGDLSVYWYQQSLDQGLQFLIQYYNGEERAKGNILERFSAQQFPDLHSELNLSSLELGDSALYFCASSSRGAGDTQYFGPGTRLTVL.

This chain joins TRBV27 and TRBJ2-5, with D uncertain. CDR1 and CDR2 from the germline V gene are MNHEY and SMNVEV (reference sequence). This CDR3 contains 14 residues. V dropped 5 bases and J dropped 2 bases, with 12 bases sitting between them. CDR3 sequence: CASSSQGPQETQYF. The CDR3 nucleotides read TGTGCCAGCAGTAGCCAAGGTCCACAAGAGACCCAGTACTTC.

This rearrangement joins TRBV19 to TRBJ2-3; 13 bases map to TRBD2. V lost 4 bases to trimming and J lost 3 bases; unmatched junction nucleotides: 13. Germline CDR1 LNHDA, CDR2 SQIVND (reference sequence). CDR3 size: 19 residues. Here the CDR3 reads CASSNFVLAGGPHTDTQYF. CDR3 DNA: TGTGCCAGTAGTAACTTCGTACTAGCGGGAGGGCCACATACAGATACGCAGTATTTT.